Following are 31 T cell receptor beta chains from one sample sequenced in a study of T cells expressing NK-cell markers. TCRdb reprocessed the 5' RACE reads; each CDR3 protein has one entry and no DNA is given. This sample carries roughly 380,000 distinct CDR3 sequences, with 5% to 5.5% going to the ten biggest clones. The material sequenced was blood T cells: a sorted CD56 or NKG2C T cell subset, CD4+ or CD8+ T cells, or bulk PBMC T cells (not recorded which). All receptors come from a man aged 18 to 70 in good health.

CDR3 sequence reads: CSARPPTGQGYTEAFF. The genes are TRBV20-1 and TRBJ1-1; the TCRdb call, TRBD1, lacks DNA for checking. CDR1 DFQATT and CDR2 SNEGSKA come from the germline V gene (reference sequence). CDR3 length equals 16 residues.

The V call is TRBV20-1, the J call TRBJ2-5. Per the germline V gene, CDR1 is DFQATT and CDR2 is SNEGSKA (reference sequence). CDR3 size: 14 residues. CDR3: CSARDLPSRETQYF.

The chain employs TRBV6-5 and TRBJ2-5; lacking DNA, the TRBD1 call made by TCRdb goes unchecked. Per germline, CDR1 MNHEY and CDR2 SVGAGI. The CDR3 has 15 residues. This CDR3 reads CASSYGGGPQETQYF.

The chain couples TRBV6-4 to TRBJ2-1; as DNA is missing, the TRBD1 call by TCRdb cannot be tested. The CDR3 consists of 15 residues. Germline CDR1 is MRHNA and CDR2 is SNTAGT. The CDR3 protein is CASSEGWGPSNEQFF.

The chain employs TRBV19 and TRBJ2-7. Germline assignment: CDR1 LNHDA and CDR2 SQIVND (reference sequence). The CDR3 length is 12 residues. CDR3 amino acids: CASSASFSEQYF.

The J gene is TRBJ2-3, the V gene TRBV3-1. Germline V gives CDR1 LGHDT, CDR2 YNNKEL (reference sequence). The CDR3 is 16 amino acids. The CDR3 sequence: CASSQVIWGVTDTQYF.

The CDR3 loop reads CASSERQGAGSPLHF. The chain joins TRBV25-1 to TRBJ1-6; there is no DNA to check the TCRdb D call of TRBD1. CDR1 is MGHDK, CDR2 SYGVNS, per germline. The CDR3 covers 15 residues.

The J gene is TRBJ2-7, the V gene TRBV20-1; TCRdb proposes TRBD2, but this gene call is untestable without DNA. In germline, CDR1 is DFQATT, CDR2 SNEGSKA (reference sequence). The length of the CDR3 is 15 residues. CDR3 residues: CSVHITRRGRYEQYF.

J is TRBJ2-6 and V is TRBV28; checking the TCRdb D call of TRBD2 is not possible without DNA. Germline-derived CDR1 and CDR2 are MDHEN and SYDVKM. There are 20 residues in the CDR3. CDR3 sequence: CASSPPSFGSLNYGANVLTF.

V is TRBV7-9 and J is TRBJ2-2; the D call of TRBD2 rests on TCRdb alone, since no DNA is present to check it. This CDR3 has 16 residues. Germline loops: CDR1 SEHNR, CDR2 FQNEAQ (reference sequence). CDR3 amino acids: CASSSRGGTNTGELFF.

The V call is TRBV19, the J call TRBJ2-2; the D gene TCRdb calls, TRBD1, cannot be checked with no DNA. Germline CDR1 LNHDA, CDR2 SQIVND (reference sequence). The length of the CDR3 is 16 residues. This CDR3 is CASSPMGGSGTGELFF.

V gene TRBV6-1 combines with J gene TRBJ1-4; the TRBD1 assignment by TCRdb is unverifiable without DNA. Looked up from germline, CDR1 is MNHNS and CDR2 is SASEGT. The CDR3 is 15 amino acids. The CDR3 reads CASSGQGRANEKLFF.

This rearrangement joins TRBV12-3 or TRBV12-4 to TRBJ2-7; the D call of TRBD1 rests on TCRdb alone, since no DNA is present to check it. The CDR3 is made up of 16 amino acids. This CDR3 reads CASSPKVGAKPYEQYF.

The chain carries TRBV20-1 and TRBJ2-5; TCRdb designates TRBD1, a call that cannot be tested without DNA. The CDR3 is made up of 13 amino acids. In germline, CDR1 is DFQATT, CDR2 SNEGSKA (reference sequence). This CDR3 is CSARWGPQETQYF.

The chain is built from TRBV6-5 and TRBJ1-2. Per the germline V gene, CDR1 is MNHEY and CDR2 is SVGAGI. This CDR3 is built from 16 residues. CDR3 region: CASRRTGREANYGYTF.

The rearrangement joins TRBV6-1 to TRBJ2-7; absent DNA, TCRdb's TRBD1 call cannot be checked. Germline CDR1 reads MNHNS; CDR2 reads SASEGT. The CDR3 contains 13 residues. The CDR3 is CASRGQGSIEQYF.

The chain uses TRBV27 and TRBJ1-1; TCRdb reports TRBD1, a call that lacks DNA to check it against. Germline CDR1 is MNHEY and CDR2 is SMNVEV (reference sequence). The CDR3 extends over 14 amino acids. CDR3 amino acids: CASSSRGHATEAFF.

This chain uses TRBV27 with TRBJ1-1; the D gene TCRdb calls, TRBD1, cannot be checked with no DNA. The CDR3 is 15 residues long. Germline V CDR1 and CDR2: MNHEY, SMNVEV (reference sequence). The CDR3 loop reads CASSPWRAGGTEAFF.

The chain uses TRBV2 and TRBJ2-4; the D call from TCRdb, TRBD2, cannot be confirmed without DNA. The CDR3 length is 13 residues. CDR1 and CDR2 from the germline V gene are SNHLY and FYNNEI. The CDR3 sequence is CASSLDFGGPQYF.

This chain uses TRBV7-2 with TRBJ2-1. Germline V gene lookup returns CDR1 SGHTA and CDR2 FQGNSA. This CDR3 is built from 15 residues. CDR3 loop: CASSSDRASYNEQFF.

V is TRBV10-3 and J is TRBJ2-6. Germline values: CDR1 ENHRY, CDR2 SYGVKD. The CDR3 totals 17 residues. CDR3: CAISDPKVGSGANVLTF.

The CDR3 protein is CATSRKTAGTGLSNEQFF. This chain uses TRBV15 with TRBJ2-1; TCRdb calls TRBD1, which cannot be checked without DNA. Germline loops: CDR1 LNHNV, CDR2 YYDKDF (reference sequence). The CDR3 spans 18 residues.

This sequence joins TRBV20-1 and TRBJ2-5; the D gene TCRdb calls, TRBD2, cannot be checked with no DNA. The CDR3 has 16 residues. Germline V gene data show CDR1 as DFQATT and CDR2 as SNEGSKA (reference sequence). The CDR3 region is CSARPHGPSGAETQYF.

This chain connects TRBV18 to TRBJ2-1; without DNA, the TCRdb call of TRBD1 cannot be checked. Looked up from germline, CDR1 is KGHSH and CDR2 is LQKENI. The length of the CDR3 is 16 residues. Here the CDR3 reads CASSRVRGPSYNEQFF.

The CDR3 sequence is CASRNPPGWKLFF. The chain is built from TRBV28 and TRBJ1-4; TCRdb's D call, TRBD1, is unchecked because there is no DNA. Per the germline V gene, CDR1 is MDHEN and CDR2 is SYDVKM. This CDR3 comprises 13 residues.

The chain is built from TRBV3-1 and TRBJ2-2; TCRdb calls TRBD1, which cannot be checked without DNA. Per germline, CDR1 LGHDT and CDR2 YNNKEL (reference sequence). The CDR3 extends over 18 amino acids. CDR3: CASSQFPTRTVATKELFF.

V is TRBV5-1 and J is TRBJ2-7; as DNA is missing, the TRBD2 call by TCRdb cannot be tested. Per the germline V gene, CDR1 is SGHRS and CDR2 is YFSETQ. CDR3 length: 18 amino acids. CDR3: CASSSYLQGLAATYEQYF.

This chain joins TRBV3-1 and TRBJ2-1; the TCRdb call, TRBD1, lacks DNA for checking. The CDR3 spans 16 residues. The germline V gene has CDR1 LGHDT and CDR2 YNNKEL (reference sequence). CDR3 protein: CASSQGARHPYNEQFF.

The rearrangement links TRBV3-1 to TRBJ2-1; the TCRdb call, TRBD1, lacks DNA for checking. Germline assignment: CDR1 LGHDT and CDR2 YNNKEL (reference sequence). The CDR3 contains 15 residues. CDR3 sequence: CASSSGTVRYNEQFF.

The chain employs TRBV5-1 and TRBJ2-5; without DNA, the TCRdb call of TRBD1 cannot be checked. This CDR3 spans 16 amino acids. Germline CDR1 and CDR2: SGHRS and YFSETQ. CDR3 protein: CASSSQGAAGEETQYF. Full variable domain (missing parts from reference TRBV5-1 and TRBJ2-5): KAGVTQTPRYLIKTRGQQVTLSCSPISGHRSVSWYQQTPGQGLQFLFEYFSETQRNKGNFPGRFSGRQFSNSRSEMNVSTLELGDSALYLCASSSQGAAGEETQYFGPGTRLLVL.

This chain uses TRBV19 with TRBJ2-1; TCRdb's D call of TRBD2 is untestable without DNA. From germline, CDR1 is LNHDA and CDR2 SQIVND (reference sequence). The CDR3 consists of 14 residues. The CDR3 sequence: CASSIYGPYNEQFF.